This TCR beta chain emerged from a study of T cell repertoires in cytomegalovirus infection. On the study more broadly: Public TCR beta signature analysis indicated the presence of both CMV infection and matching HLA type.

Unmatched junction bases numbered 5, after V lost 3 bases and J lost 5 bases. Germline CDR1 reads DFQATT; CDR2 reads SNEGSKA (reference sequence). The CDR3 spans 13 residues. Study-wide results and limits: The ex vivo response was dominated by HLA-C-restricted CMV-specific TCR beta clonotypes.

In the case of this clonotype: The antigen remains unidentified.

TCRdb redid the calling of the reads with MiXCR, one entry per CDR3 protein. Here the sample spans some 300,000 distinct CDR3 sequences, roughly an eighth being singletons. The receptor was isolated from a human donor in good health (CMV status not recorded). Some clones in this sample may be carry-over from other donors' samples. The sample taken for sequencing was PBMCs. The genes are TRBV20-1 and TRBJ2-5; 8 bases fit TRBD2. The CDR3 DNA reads TGCAGTGCTAGCGGGGGGGCCAGGGAGACCCAGTACTTC. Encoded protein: CSASGGARETQYF.